The present T cell receptor beta chain was sequenced within a study of T-cell memory formation after mild COVID-19. Overall study: In these data, TCR clusters were largely donor specific. Study-wide results and caveats: Still unconfirmed is whether the second-wave clones peaking on day 37 recognized SARS-CoV-2. Chiefly within CM and EM were the contracting CD4+ clones; CD8+ ones were within EMRA.

Employing constant-segment primers, 5'RACE generated TCR alpha and TCR beta cDNA libraries bearing sample barcodes and UMIs. TCRdb itself ran the 5' RACE reads through MiXCR, one entry per CDR3 protein. The table lists some 100,000 distinct CDR3 sequences, over 8.5% of them singletons, with roughly 40% in the top ten. Trimming stripped 4 bases from V and 2 bases from J, with 6 bases between. Germline CDR1 is MGHRA and CDR2 is YSYEKL. The CDR3 runs 13 residues. This clonotype was detected ten times or more. Its antigen is undetermined. Source material: PBMCs or a T cell subset sorted from them (not recorded which). The chain recombines TRBV4-1 with TRBJ1-5; D is undetermined. This receptor was obtained from a man between 18 and 29 years old who had mild COVID-19 (a few samples of this study predate the infection). Cell type and time point are not known. This chain's CDR3 is CASSPGGNQPQHF. CDR3 DNA sequence: TGCGCCAGCAGCCCCGGGGGCAATCAGCCCCAGCATTTT.